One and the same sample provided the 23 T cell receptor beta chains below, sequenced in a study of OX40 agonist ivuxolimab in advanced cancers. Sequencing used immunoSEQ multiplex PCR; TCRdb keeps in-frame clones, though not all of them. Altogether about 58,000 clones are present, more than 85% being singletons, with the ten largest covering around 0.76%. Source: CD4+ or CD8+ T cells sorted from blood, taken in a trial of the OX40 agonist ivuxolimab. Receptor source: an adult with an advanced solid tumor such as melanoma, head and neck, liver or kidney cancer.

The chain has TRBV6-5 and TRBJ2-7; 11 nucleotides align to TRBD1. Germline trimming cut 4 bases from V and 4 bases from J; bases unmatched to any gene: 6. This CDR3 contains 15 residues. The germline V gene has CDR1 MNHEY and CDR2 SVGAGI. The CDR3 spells CASSSSGQGAYEQYF. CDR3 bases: TGTGCCAGCAGTTCCTCCGGACAGGGGGCGTACGAGCAGTACTTC.

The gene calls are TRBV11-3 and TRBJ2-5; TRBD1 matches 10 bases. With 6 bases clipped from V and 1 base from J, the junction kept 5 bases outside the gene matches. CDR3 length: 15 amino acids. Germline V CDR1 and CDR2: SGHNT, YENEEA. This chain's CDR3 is CASSPGTGVQETQYF. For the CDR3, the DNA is TGTGCCAGCAGTCCCGGGACAGGGGTCCAAGAGACCCAGTACTTC.

The CDR3, as DNA: TGTGCCAGCTCACCGCCGGACCAAAACATTCAGTACTTC. Amino acids: CASSPPDQNIQYF. V is TRBV18 and J is TRBJ2-4; no reliable D call. V lost 3 bases, J lost 5 bases, and 8 bases lay in between. Germline V CDR1 and CDR2: KGHSH, LQKENI. The CDR3 covers 13 residues.

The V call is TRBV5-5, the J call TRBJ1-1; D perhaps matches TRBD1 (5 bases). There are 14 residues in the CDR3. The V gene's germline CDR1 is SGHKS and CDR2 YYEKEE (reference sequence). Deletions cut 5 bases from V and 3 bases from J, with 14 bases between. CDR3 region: CASRGGGLDTEAFF. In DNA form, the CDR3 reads TGTGCCAGCAGGGGTGGGGGTTTGGACACTGAAGCTTTCTTT.

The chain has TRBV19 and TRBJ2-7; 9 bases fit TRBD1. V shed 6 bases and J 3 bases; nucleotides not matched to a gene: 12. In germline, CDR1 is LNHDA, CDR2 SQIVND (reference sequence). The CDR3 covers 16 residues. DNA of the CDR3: TGTGCCAGTAGCCTCCGCAGGGACAGGGAAAACTACGAGCAGTACTTC. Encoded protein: CASSLRRDRENYEQYF.

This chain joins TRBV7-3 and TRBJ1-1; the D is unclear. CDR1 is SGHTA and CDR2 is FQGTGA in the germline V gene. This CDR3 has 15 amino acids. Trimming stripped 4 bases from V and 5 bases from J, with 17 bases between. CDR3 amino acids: CASSSGPAMGTEAFF. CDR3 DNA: TGTGCCAGCAGCTCTGGACCGGCGATGGGGACTGAAGCTTTCTTT.

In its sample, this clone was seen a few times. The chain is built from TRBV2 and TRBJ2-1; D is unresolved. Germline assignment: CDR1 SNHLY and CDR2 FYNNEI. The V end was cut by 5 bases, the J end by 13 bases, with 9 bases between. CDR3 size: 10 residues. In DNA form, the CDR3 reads TGTGCCAGCAGTTTGGGGTCTCAGTTCTTC. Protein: CASSLGSQFF.

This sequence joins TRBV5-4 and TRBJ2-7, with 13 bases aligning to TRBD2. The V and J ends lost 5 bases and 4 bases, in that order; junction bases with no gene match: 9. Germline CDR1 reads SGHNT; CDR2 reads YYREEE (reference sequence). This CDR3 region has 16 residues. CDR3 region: CASRSGTSGISYEQYF. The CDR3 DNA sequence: TGTGCCAGCAGATCCGGGACTAGCGGGATTTCGTACGAGCAGTACTTC.

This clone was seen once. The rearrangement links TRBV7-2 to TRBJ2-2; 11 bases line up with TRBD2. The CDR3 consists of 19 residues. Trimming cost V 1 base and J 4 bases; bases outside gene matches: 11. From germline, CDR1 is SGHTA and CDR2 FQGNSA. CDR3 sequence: CASSLEGRLAGGTTGELFF. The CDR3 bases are TGTGCCAGCAGCTTAGAGGGAAGGCTAGCGGGAGGAACCACCGGGGAGCTGTTTTTT.

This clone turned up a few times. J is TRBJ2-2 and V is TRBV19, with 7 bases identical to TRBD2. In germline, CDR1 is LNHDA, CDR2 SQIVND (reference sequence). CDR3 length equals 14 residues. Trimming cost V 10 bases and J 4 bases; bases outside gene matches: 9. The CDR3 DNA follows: TGTGCCACGACCCGACAGCGGGGCACCGGGGAGCTGTTTTTT. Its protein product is CATTRQRGTGELFF.

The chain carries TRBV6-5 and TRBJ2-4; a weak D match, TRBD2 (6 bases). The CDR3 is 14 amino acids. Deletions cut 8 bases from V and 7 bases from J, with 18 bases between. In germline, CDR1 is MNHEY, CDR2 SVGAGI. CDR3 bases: TGTGCCAGCGCCCCAGCTCGCAGCGGGAACATTCAGTACTTC. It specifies CASAPARSGNIQYF.

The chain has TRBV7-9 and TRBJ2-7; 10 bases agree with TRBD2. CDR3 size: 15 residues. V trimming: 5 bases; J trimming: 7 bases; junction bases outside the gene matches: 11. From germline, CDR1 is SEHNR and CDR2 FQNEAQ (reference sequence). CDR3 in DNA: TGTGCCAGCAGCCTAGGAGGACTAGCGGTAGGAGAGCAGTACTTC. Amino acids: CASSLGGLAVGEQYF.

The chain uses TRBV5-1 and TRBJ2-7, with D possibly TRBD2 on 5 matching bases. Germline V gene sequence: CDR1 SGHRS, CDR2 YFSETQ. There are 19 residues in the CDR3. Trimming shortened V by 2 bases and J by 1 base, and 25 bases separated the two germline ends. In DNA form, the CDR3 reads TGCGCCAGCAGCTTTACCTATATCATGGGGAGACTGCTATCCTACGAGCAGTACTTC. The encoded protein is CASSFTYIMGRLLSYEQYF.

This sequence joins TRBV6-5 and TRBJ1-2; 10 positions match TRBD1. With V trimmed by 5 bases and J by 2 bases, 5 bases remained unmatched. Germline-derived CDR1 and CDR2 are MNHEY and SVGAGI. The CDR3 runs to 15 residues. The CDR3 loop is CASSRRTGGNYGYTF. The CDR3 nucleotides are TGTGCCAGCAGTCGTCGGACAGGGGGGAACTATGGCTACACCTTC.

The CDR3 is CASSLVWRPPLRQAGRDTGELFF. The DNA for the CDR3 is TGCGCCAGCAGCTTGGTTTGGCGGCCCCCCCTCCGACAAGCGGGAAGAGACACCGGGGAGCTGTTTTTT. This rearrangement joins TRBV5-1 to TRBJ2-2, with 7 bases fitting TRBD2. The CDR3 length is 23 residues. In germline, CDR1 is SGHRS, CDR2 YFSETQ. Trimming took 0 bases from V and 3 from J; bases not matched to a gene: 26.

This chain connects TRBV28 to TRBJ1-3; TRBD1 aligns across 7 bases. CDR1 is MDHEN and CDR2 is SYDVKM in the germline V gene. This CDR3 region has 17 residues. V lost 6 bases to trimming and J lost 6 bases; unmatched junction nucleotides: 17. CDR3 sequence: CASSPTGFSPIKNTIYF. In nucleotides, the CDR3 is TGTGCCAGCAGCCCGACAGGGTTCTCTCCCATAAAAAACACCATATATTTT.

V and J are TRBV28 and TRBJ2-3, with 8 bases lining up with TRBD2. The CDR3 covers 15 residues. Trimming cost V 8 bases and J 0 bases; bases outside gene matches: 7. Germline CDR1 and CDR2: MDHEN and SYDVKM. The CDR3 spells CASPSGRSSTDTQYF. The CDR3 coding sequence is TGTGCCAGCCCTAGCGGGCGATCTAGCACAGATACGCAGTATTTT.

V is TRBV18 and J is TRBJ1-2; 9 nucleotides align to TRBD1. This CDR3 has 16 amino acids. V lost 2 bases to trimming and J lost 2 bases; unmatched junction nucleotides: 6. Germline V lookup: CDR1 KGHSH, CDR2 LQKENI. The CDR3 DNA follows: TGTGCCAGCTCACCAGCCGGGACAGGGTCCAACTATGGCTACACCTTC. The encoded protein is CASSPAGTGSNYGYTF. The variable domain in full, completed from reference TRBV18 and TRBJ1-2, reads NAGVMQNPRHLVRRRGQEARLRCSPMKGHSHVYWYRQLPEEGLKFMVYLQKENIIDESGMPKERFSAEFPKEGPSILRIQQVVRGDSAAYFCASSPAGTGSNYGYTFGSGTRLTVV.

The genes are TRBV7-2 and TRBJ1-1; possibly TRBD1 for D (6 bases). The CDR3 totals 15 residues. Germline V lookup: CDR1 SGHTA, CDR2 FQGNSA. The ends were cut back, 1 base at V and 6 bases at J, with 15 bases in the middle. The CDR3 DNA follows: TGTGCCAGCAGCTTAGTGCGGGGGCGAAGGGCTGAAGCTTTCTTT. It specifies CASSLVRGRRAEAFF.

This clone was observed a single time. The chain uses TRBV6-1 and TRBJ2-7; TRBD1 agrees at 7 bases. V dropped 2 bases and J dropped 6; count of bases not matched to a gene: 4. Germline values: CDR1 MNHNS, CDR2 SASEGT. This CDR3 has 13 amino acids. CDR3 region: CASSEQRGREQYF. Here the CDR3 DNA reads TGTGCCAGCAGTGAACAGAGGGGGCGCGAGCAGTACTTC.

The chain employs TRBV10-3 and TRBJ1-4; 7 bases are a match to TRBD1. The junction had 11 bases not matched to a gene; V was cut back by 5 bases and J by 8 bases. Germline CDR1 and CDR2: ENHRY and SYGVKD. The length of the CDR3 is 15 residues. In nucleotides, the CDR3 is TGTGCCATCAGTCATGGACAGGTCCTTGGGGAAAAACTGTTTTTT. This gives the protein CAISHGQVLGEKLFF.

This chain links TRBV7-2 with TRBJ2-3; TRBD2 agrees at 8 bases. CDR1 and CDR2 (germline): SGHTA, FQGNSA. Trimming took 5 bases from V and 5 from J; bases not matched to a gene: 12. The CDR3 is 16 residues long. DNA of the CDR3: TGTGCCAGCAGCCCCACCGGTAGCGGGGCCCGAGATACGCAGTATTTT. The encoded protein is CASSPTGSGARDTQYF.

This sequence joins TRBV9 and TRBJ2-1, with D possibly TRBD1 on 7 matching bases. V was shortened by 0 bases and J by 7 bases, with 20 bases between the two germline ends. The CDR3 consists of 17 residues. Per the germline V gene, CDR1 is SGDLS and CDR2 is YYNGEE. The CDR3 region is CASSVEVGQGGSNEQFF. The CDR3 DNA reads TGTGCCAGCAGCGTAGAGGTGGGGCAGGGGGGCTCTAATGAGCAGTTCTTC.